Listed below are T cell receptor beta chains from one sample, sequenced in a study of blood T cells in healthy people across ages. MiXCR, applied by TCRdb to the 5' RACE reads, yields one record per CDR3 protein. This table has roughly 1,100,000 distinct CDR3 sequences, 25% appearing once. This sample also appeared in a second study, on T cells of mothers and their children.

Sequences were obtained from blood. The receptors shown here come from a girl aged 2 to 9 in good health. The CDR3 runs from the conserved cysteine through the conserved F or W. The order of the fields is D gene, clone size, V gene, J gene, CDR3 protein, CDR3 DNA. D genes are given only for firm matches. Clone size is stated in some rows and not others, as once, few, many or a class when expanded.

.,few,TRBV6-5,TRBJ2-1,CASSYSDYSSYNEQFF,TGTGCCAGCAGTTACTCAGACTACTCCTCCTACAATGAGCAGTTCTTC
.,few,TRBV29-1,TRBJ2-3,CSVEGLTTDTQYF,TGCAGCGTTGAAGGACTAACCACAGATACGCAGTATTTT
.,.,TRBV20-1,TRBJ1-6,CSARDPGDGANSPLHF,TGCAGTGCTAGAGACCCCGGGGATGGGGCTAATTCACCCCTCCACTTT
.,.,TRBV7-2,TRBJ1-5,CASSLGRGFGQPQHF,TGTGCCAGCAGCTTAGGCAGGGGATTTGGGCAGCCCCAGCATTTT
.,few,TRBV11-2,TRBJ2-2,CASSRGVLGTGELFF,TGTGCCAGCAGCCGAGGCGTTTTAGGGACCGGGGAGCTGTTTTTT
TRBD1,.,TRBV7-9,TRBJ2-7,CASSWGQGINTEQYF,TGTGCCAGCAGCTGGGGACAGGGGATTAATACCGAGCAGTACTTC
.,few,TRBV21-1,TRBJ2-5,CASKSLPRSHQETQYF,TGTGCCAGCAAGTCTCTTCCCCGCAGCCATCAAGAGACCCAGTACTTC
.,few,TRBV15,TRBJ2-4,CATCRPGSNIQYF,TGTGCCACCTGTCGGCCAGGGTCAAATATTCAGTACTTC
.,.,TRBV29-1,TRBJ1-2,CSVEDRGRYGYTF,TGCAGCGTTGAAGATCGGGGCCGCTATGGCTACACCTTC
TRBD1,.,TRBV7-8,TRBJ2-1,CASSSTSGTGIYNEQFF,TGTGCCAGCAGCTCTACCTCCGGGACAGGGATCTACAATGAGCAGTTCTTC
TRBD1,.,TRBV2,TRBJ2-5,CASIEGGLETQYF,TGTGCCAGCATCGAAGGGGGCCTTGAGACCCAGTACTTC
.,.,TRBV28,TRBJ2-5,CASRNREETQCF,TGTGCCAGCAGAAACAGGGAAGAGACCCAGTGCTTC
.,few,TRBV5-1,TRBJ2-3,CASSPPQGTGDTQYF,TGCGCCAGCAGCCCTCCGCAGGGTACGGGAGATACGCAGTATTTT
.,.,TRBV7-9,TRBJ2-5,CASSFSIQETQYF,TGCGCCAGCAGCTTTTCCATCCAAGAGACCCAGTACTTC
.,few,TRBV29-1,TRBJ2-3,CSVAGHYTDAQYF,TGCAGCGTAGCCGGGCACTACACAGATGCGCAGTATTTT
TRBD1,.,TRBV7-9,TRBJ1-5,CASSSLSGTGDQPQHF,TGTGCCAGCAGCTCTCTCTCCGGGACAGGGGATCAGCCCCAGCATTTT
TRBD1,.,TRBV4-3,TRBJ2-2,CASSQKTGYYSTGELFF,TGCGCCAGCAGCCAAAAGACAGGGTATTATAGCACCGGGGAGCTGTTTTTT
TRBD2,.,TRBV7-2,TRBJ2-2,CASSAGGMNTGELFF,TGTGCCAGCAGCGCCGGGGGGATGAACACCGGGGAGCTGTTTTTT
TRBD1,few,TRBV7-9,TRBJ1-6,CASSFDRGESPLHF,TGTGCCAGCAGCTTCGACAGGGGCGAATCACCCCTCCACTTT
TRBD1,few,TRBV9,TRBJ1-4,CASSSGTGGEKLFF,TGTGCCAGCAGCTCCGGGACAGGGGGTGAAAAACTGTTTTTT
.,.,TRBV28,TRBJ2-4,CASSPVGVLAKNIQYF,TGTGCCAGCAGTCCCGTGGGCGTACTAGCCAAAAACATTCAGTACTTC
.,.,TRBV10-3,TRBJ2-1,CAISRAGINNVQFF,TGTGCCATCAGTAGGGCGGGGATCAACAATGTGCAGTTCTTC
.,few,TRBV9,TRBJ1-4,CASSVDIGGGKLFF,TGTGCCAGCAGCGTAGATATCGGAGGGGGAAAACTGTTTTTT
.,many,TRBV9,TRBJ1-2,CASSVDNYGYTF,TGTGCCAGCAGCGTAGATAACTATGGCTACACCTTC
TRBD1,.,TRBV11-2,TRBJ2-3,CASRPKIDRDRGPDTQYF,TGTGCCAGCAGACCTAAAATCGACCGGGACAGGGGGCCAGATACGCAGTATTTT
.,few,TRBV24-1,TRBJ2-3,CATSDPGTADTQYF,TGTGCCACCAGTGATCCCGGGACCGCAGATACGCAGTATTTT
.,few,TRBV28,TRBJ1-6,CASSRGERRPLHF,TGTGCCAGCAGCCGCGGGGAGCGGCGACCCCTCCACTTT
.,few,TRBV5-1,TRBJ1-1,CASSEGIMNTEAFF,TGCGCCAGCAGCGAGGGCATAATGAACACTGAAGCTTTCTTT
.,.,TRBV20-1,TRBJ2-5,CSARQVGLKGTQYF,TGCAGTGCTAGACAGGTCGGACTGAAAGGGACCCAGTACTTC
TRBD2,.,TRBV12-3/TRBV12-4,TRBJ2-5,CASSLAVTSAEAQYF,TGTGCCAGCAGTTTAGCGGTGACTAGCGCGGAGGCCCAGTACTTC
.,.,TRBV13,TRBJ2-3,CASSLLDSGTDTQYF,TGTGCCAGCAGCTTACTGGACAGTGGCACAGATACGCAGTATTTT
.,few,TRBV4-3,TRBJ2-5,CASSQDKEIPETQYF,TGCGCCAGCAGCCAAGACAAAGAAATCCCAGAGACCCAGTACTTC
.,few,TRBV20-1,TRBJ1-6,CSARDRIPYNSPLHF,TGCAGTGCTAGAGACAGGATCCCCTATAATTCACCCCTCCACTTT
TRBD1,.,TRBV4-1,TRBJ1-2,CASSQDPGQVGGYTF,TGCGCCAGCAGCCAAGATCCCGGACAGGTCGGTGGCTACACCTTC
.,few,TRBV20-1,TRBJ2-5,CSADSMHDREETQYF,TGCAGTGCCGATAGTATGCATGATCGGGAAGAGACCCAGTACTTC
.,few,TRBV10-1,TRBJ2-5,CASSANPIGGKTQYF,TGCGCCAGCAGTGCAAATCCTATTGGGGGGAAGACCCAGTACTTC
.,few,TRBV10-1,TRBJ1-1,CASRFPPGSPVEAFF,TGCGCCAGCAGATTCCCGCCAGGTTCCCCTGTAGAAGCTTTCTTT
.,.,TRBV29-1,TRBJ2-5,CSVVGVFEQETQYF,TGCAGCGTTGTTGGAGTCTTCGAACAAGAGACCCAGTACTTC
.,.,TRBV2,TRBJ2-3,CASSSDVFKVTDTQYF,TGTGCCAGCAGTTCGGACGTTTTCAAGGTCACAGATACGCAGTATTTT
.,.,TRBV20-1,TRBJ2-3,CSANGPTDTQYF,TGCAGTGCCAACGGACCCACAGATACGCAGTATTTT
TRBD2,.,TRBV11-1,TRBJ2-4,CASSFRSGTSASKNIQYF,TGTGCCAGCAGCTTTAGATCCGGGACTAGCGCTTCCAAAAACATTCAGTACTTC